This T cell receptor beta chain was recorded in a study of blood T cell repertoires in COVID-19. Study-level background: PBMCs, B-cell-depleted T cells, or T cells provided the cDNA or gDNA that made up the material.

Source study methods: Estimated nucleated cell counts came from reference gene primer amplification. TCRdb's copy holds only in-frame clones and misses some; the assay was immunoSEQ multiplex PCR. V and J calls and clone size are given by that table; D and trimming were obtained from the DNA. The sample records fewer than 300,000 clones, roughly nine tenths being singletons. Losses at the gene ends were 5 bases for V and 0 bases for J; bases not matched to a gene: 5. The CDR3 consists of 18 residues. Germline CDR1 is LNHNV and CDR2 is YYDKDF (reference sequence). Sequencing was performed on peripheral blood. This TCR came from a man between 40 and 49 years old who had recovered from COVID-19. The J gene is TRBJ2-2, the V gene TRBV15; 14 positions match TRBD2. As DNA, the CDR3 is TGTGCCACCAGCGGGGGGACTAGCGGGGGTGCGAACACCGGGGAGCTGTTTTTT. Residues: CATSGGTSGGANTGELFF. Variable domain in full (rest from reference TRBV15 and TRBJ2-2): DAMVIQNPRYQVTQFGKPVTLSCSQTLNHNVMYWYQQKSSQAPKLLFHYYDKDFNNEADTPDNFQSRRPNTSFCFLDIRSPGLGDTAMYLCATSGGTSGGANTGELFFGEGSRLTVL.